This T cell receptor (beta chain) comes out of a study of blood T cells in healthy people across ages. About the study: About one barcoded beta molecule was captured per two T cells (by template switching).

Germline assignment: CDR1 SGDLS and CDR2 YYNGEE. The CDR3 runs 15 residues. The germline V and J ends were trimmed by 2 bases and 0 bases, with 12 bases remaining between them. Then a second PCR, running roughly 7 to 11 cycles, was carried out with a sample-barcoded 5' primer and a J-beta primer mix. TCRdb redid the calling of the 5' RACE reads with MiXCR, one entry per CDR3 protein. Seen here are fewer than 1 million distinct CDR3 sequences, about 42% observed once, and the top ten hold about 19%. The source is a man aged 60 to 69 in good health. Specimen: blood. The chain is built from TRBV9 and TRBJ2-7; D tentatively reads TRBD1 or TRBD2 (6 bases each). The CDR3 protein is CASSVEGDSSYEQYF. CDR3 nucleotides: TGTGCCAGCAGCGTGGAGGGGGACTCCTCCTACGAGCAGTACTTC.